A selection of T cell receptor beta chains follows, all from one sample in a study of T cell responses to AZD1222 COVID-19 vaccine. Using immunoSEQ multiplex PCR, the repertoire was profiled, and TCRdb retains in-frame clones only, with some absent. The table records tens of thousands of clones, approximately 80% of them present only once. The sequencing here drew on peripheral blood, taken on day 0 of AZD1222 vaccination. These receptors were collected from an adult in good health. CDR3s include the opening cysteine and the closing phenylalanine or tryptophan. D genes are given only for firm matches. A clone size is listed for some rows: how often the clone was seen (once, few, many), or a class if it is expanded.

len | j_gene | d_gene | v_gene | abundance | CDR3nt | CDR3aa
14 | TRBJ1-2 | TRBD1 | TRBV11-2 | NA | TGTGCCAGCAGCAAACCGGGACAGATCTATGGCTACACCTTC | CASSKPGQIYGYTF
16 | TRBJ2-2 | TRBD2 | TRBV28 | NA | TGTGCCAGCAGCCCCGGACTAGCGGGTAACACCGGGGAGCTGTTTTTT | CASSPGLAGNTGELFF
16 | TRBJ2-1 | TRBD2 | TRBV10-1 | NA | TGCGCCAGCAGTGAATCGGGGCTAGCGGGAGTTGTTGAGCAGTTCTTC | CASSESGLAGVVEQFF
13 | TRBJ1-1 | NA | TRBV14 | NA | TGTGCCAGCAGCCAAGAGAGTCCAGGACCAGCTTTCTTT | CASSQESPGPAFF
14 | TRBJ2-7 | TRBD1 | TRBV18 | NA | TGTGCCAGCTCGAGGACAGGGGGCGCTTACGAGCAGTACTTC | CASSRTGGAYEQYF
16 | TRBJ2-3 | TRBD1 | TRBV24-1 | NA | TGTGCCACCAGTGACTCCGGGACAGGAGGCACAGATACGCAGTATTTT | CATSDSGTGGTDTQYF
11 | TRBJ2-1 | NA | TRBV10-3 | NA | TGTGCCATACTGAGGGCAGATGAGCAGTTCTTC | CAILRADEQFF
18 | TRBJ2-3 | TRBD2 | TRBV7-2 | once | TGTGCCAGCAGCTTAGGGTTTGGTGCGGGAGCTAGCACAGATACGCAGTATTTT | CASSLGFGAGASTDTQYF
17 | TRBJ2-1 | NA | TRBV30 | NA | TGTGCCTGGAGTGTAGCCGGGAGTGACTCAATCGGAGCTGAGCAGTTCTTC | CAWSVAGSDSIGAEQFF
13 | TRBJ1-3 | NA | TRBV5-1 | many | TGCGCCAGCAGCTTCAGCTCTGGAAACACCATATATTTT | CASSFSSGNTIYF
14 | TRBJ1-2 | TRBD1 | TRBV28 | NA | TGTGCCAGCCTGGACAGGGGAGCCAACTATGGCTACACCTTC | CASLDRGANYGYTF
13 | TRBJ1-4 | TRBD1 | TRBV28 | NA | TGTGCCAGCATCCCGGACAGGGGTGAAAAACTGTTTTTT | CASIPDRGEKLFF
15 | TRBJ2-1 | NA | TRBV10-3 | NA | TGTGCCATCAGTGAGTCGAGTGTCCCTAATAATGAGCAGTTCTTC | CAISESSVPNNEQFF
14 | TRBJ2-7 | TRBD2 | TRBV4-2 | NA | TGTGCCAGCAGCCCGAGACTAGCGGGAGGCGAGCAGTACTTC | CASSPRLAGGEQYF
14 | TRBJ1-2 | TRBD1 | TRBV10-3 | NA | TGTGCCATCGGGCGGGACAGAGCAAACTATGGCTACACCTTC | CAIGRDRANYGYTF
16 | TRBJ2-3 | TRBD2 | TRBV10-3 | NA | TGTGCCATCAGTGAACCCGGGACTAGCGACACAGATACGCAGTATTTT | CAISEPGTSDTDTQYF
16 | TRBJ2-2 | NA | TRBV11-2 | NA | TGTGCCAGCAGCTTAGTCAGGGTGGAGAACACCGGGGAGCTGTTTTTT | CASSLVRVENTGELFF
13 | TRBJ2-1 | TRBD2 | TRBV2 | NA | TGTGCCAGCAAAGGGACTAGCGACAATGAGCAGTTCTTC | CASKGTSDNEQFF
15 | TRBJ2-7 | TRBD2 | TRBV12-5 | NA | TGTGCTAGTGGTGTGGGACTAGCGGGAGCCCACGAGCAGTACTTC | CASGVGLAGAHEQYF
22 | TRBJ2-1 | TRBD2 | TRBV12-5 | NA | TGTGCTAGTGGTTTGGACTCCAACCACCCTAGCGGGAGCCACCCTATTTCTGGGGAGCAGTTCTTC | CASGLDSNHPSGSHPISGEQFF
18 | TRBJ2-5 | TRBD2 | TRBV2 | NA | TGTGCCAGCAGTAAGACTAGCGGGAGGCTTTGGGTCGGTGAGACCCAGTACTTC | CASSKTSGRLWVGETQYF
12 | TRBJ2-7 | NA | TRBV5-1 | medium-sized | TGCGCCAGCAGCGCACAGGGCTACGAGCAGTACTTC | CASSAQGYEQYF
17 | TRBJ2-1 | NA | TRBV3-1/TRBV3-2 | NA | TGTGCCAGCAGCCGACGGGACTTCCAGAGCTCCTACAATGAGCAGTTCTTC | CASSRRDFQSSYNEQFF
14 | TRBJ1-1 | TRBD1 | TRBV30 | NA | TGTGCCTGGAAACCGGTACAGGGGAGTACTGAAGCTTTCTTT | CAWKPVQGSTEAFF
17 | TRBJ2-1 | TRBD2 | TRBV7-9 | NA | TGTGCCAGCAGCTCCCCAGACACTAGCGGGTTTAGAAATGAGCAGTTCTTC | CASSSPDTSGFRNEQFF
14 | TRBJ2-1 | TRBD2 | TRBV6-5 | NA | TGTGCCAGCAGTCTCGGCGGGAGGGCAAGTGAGCAGTTCTTC | CASSLGGRASEQFF
16 | TRBJ2-5 | NA | TRBV7-2 | few | TGTGCCAGCAGCCCCTACCCGACAGGAAACGGGGAGACCCAGTACTTC | CASSPYPTGNGETQYF
15 | TRBJ2-1 | TRBD2 | TRBV6-4 | NA | TGTGCCAGCAGTACGGGACTAGCGGGTCTCAATGAGCAGTTCTTC | CASSTGLAGLNEQFF
18 | TRBJ2-3 | TRBD2 | TRBV27 | NA | TGTGCCAGCAGTTTTTCCGGCAGTGGGCTAGCGGGATTAGATACGCAGTATTTT | CASSFSGSGLAGLDTQYF
17 | TRBJ1-2 | NA | TRBV7-8 | NA | TGTGCCAGCAGCCTTGGACGTCCGGGACTGGGTCAGTATGGCTACACCTTC | CASSLGRPGLGQYGYTF
18 | TRBJ2-3 | TRBD2 | TRBV7-2 | NA | TGTGCCAGCAGCTTAGGTCCTAGCGGGCAAACTAGCACAGATACGCAGTATTTT | CASSLGPSGQTSTDTQYF
13 | TRBJ2-1 | NA | TRBV9 | NA | TGTGCCAGCAGCGTAGGTCTAGGGGATGAGCAGTTCTTC | CASSVGLGDEQFF
10 | TRBJ1-2 | NA | TRBV20-1 | NA | TGCAGTGCCCCTCGGGAGGGCTACACCTTC | CSAPREGYTF
16 | TRBJ2-7 | TRBD1 | TRBV7-2 | few | TGTGCCAGCAGCTTCATACCGGGACAGGGACACTACGAGCAGTACTTC | CASSFIPGQGHYEQYF
16 | TRBJ2-3 | TRBD2 | TRBV19 | NA | TGTGCCAGTAGTATGATAGCGGGAGTTCCCCCAGATACGCAGTATTTT | CASSMIAGVPPDTQYF
16 | TRBJ2-2 | TRBD2 | TRBV7-8 | few | TGTGCCAGCAGTTTCGGGGCTAGCGGAAGTACCGGGGAGCTGTTTTTT | CASSFGASGSTGELFF
15 | TRBJ2-7 | NA | TRBV19 | NA | TGTGCCAGTAGTCCACAGGGTAGAGGCTCCTACGAGCAGTACTTC | CASSPQGRGSYEQYF